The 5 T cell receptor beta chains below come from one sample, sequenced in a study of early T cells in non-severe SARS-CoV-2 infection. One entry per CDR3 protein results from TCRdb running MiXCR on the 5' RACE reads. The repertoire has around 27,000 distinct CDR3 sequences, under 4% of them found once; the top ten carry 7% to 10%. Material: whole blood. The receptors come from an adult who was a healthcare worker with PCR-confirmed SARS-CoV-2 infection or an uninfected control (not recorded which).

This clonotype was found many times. The CDR3 sequence: CASSLPQDRDRQETQYF. The CDR3 coding sequence is TGTGCCAGCAGCTTACCCCAAGACCGGGACAGGCAAGAGACCCAGTACTTC. J is TRBJ2-5 and V is TRBV7-8; 8 bases map to TRBD1. The CDR3 loop spans 17 amino acids. The trim removed 2 bases at V and 2 bases at J, leaving 10 bases unmatched. Germline V gives CDR1 SGHVS, CDR2 FQNEAQ.

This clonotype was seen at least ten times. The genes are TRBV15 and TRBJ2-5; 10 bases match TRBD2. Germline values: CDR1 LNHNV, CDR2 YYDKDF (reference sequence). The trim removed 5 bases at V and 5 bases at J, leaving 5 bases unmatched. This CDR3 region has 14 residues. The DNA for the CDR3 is TGTGCCACCAGCCCGGGACTAGCGATGGAGACCCAGTACTTC. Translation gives CATSPGLAMETQYF.

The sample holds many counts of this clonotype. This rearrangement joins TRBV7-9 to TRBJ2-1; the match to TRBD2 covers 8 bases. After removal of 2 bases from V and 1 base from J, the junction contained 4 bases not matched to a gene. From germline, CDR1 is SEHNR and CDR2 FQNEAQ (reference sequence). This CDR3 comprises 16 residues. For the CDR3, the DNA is TGTGCCAGCAGCTTAAAGCGGGAGCCATCCTACAATGAGCAGTTCTTC. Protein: CASSLKREPSYNEQFF.

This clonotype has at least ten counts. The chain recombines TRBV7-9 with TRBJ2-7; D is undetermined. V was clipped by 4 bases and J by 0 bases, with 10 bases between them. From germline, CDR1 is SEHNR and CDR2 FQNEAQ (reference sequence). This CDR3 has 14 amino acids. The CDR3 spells CASSSQRASYEQYF. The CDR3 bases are TGTGCCAGCAGCTCCCAACGAGCCTCCTACGAGCAGTACTTC.

CDR3 sequence: CASSLSRDPTYEQYF. The CDR3 coding sequence is TGCGCCAGCAGCCTTTCCCGGGACCCGACCTACGAGCAGTACTTC. The chain combines TRBV5-1 with TRBJ2-7; possibly TRBD1 or TRBD2 for D (5 bases each). V was clipped by 4 bases and J by 2 bases, with 16 bases between them. Germline V lookup: CDR1 SGHRS, CDR2 YFSETQ. The CDR3 extends over 15 amino acids.